The present T cell receptor beta chain was sequenced within a study of cytomegalovirus exposure and HLA in healthy donors. Study-wide points: CMV antigen specificity of a few CMV-associated chains was confirmed in vitro. Presence/absence analyses supposed approximately even sequencing depth among donors. TCR beta V- and J-gene trimming was later associated with a missense DCLRE1C variant.

Primers included in the PCR were 60 Vbeta and 13 Jbeta primers. The assay was immunoSEQ multiplex PCR, and TCRdb's table has in-frame clones only and misses some. The sample's table shows under 65,000 clones. V lost 2 bases, J lost 2 bases, and 12 bases lay in between. CDR1 and CDR2 (germline): MGHRA, YSYEKL. The CDR3 is 16 residues long. Comment on this clone: Its specificity is not known.

The chain joins TRBV4-1 to TRBJ1-4; weak D call: TRBD1 (6 bases). This receptor was taken from a woman between 25 and 40 years old in good health and CMV-seropositive. The sample taken for sequencing was PBMCs. CDR3 residues: CASSQSGRGTNEKLFF. Here the CDR3 DNA reads TGCGCCAGCAGCCAATCTGGCAGGGGTACTAATGAAAAACTGTTTTTT.